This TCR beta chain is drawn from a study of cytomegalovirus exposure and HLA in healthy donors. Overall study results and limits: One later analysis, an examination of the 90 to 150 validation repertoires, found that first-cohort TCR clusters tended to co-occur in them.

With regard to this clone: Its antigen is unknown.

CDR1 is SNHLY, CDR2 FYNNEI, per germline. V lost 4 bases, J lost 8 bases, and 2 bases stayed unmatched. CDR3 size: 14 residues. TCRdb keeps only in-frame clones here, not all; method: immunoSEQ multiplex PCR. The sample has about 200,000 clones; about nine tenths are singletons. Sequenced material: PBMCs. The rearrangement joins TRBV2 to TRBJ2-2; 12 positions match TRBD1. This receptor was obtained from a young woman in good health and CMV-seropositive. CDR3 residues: CASSGDRGLGELFF. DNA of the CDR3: TGTGCCAGCAGTGGGGACAGGGGGCTGGGGGAGCTGTTTTTT.